The 3 T cell receptor beta chains reported below all come from one sample, sequenced in a study of graft-versus-host responses after intestinal transplantation. Sequenced by immunoSEQ multiplex PCR; TCRdb stores in-frame clones only, minus some. This sample has about 86,000 clones; roughly 90% occur once, and the top ten carry around 0.53%. Their specific antigens are unknown. The sequences come from unstimulated CD8+ T cells sorted from spleen or lymph node cells, collected before intestinal transplant. The receptors come from a human donor who received an intestinal transplant.

This CDR3 is CASSYQGANEQFF. CDR3 bases: TGTGCCAGCAGTTACCAGGGGGCAAATGAGCAGTTCTTC. J is TRBJ2-1 and V is TRBV6-5; 8 bases fit TRBD1. The junction had 1 base not matched to a gene; V was cut back by 2 bases and J by 7 bases. The CDR3 sequence is 13 residues long. Per the germline V gene, CDR1 is MNHEY and CDR2 is SVGAGI.

The chain joins TRBV6-1 to TRBJ1-1; 8 nucleotides match TRBD1. The CDR3 runs 14 residues. Germline V lookup: CDR1 MNHNS, CDR2 SASEGT. Trimming at V came to 1 base and at J to 4 bases, leaving 2 bases not matched to a gene. CDR3 sequence reads: CASSEGTGFTEAFF. The CDR3 nucleotides read TGTGCCAGCAGTGAAGGGACAGGGTTCACTGAAGCTTTCTTT.

This sequence joins TRBV7-4 and TRBJ1-3; unclear D gene. V gave up 11 bases and J gave up 2 bases, with 13 bases separating them. Germline loops: CDR1 SGHVT, CDR2 SQSDAQ. This CDR3 has 13 residues. In nucleotides, the CDR3 is TGTGCCCCCCTCGACACGGCTGGAAACACCATATATTTT. This translates into CAPLDTAGNTIYF.